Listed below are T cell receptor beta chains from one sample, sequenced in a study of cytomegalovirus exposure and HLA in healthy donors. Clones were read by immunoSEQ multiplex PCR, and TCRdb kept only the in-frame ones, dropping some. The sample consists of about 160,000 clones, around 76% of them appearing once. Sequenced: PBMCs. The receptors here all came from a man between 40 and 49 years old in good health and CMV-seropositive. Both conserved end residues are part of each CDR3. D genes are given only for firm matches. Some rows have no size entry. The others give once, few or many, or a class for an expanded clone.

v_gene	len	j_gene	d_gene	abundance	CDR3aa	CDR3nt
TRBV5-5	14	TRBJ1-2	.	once	CASSPVTGGYGYTF	TGTGCCAGCAGCCCTGTGACCGGGGGCTATGGCTACACCTTC
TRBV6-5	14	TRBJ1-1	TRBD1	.	CASSYSRGRTEAFF	TGTGCCAGCAGTTACTCGAGGGGGCGCACTGAAGCTTTCTTT
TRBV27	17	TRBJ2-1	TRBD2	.	CASSPRRASGGEDEQFF	TGTGCCAGCAGTCCCCGGCGGGCTAGCGGGGGGGAGGATGAGCAGTTCTTC
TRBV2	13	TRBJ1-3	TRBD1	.	CASRVPGQGPIYF	TGTGCCAGCAGAGTCCCGGGACAGGGCCCCATATATTTT
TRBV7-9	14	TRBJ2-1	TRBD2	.	CASSPGLAPNEQFF	TGTGCCAGCAGCCCCGGACTAGCCCCCAATGAGCAGTTCTTC
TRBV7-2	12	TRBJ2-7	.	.	CASSLSSYEQYF	TGTGCCAGCAGCTTGAGCTCCTACGAGCAGTACTTC
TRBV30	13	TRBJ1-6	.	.	CAWSRGTGSPLHF	TGTGCCTGGAGTCGGGGGACGGGATCACCCCTCCACTTT
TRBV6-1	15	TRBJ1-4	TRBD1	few	CATKTGTATNEKLFF	TGTGCCACCAAGACAGGGACGGCGACTAATGAAAAACTGTTTTTT
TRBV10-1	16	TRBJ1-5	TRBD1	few	CARQPSGQGKIQPQHF	TGCGCCCGACAGCCTAGTGGACAGGGAAAAATTCAGCCCCAGCATTTT
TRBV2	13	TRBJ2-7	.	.	CASIKQGSYEQYF	TGTGCCAGCATCAAACAGGGCTCCTACGAGCAGTACTTC
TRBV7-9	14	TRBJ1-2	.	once	CASSSGRGKDGYTF	TGTGCCAGCAGCTCCGGAAGGGGCAAGGATGGCTACACCTTC
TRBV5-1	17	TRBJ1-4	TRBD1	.	CASSFTGQGVANEKLFF	TGCGCCAGCAGCTTCACGGGACAGGGGGTAGCTAATGAAAAACTGTTTTTT
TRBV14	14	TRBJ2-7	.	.	CASSQDIGISEQYF	TGTGCCAGCAGCCAAGATATCGGTATTTCCGAGCAGTACTTC
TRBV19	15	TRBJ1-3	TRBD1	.	CATTLQGDSGNTIYF	TGTGCCACTACTTTACAGGGGGACTCTGGAAACACCATATATTTT
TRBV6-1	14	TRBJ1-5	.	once	CASSELSSNQPQHF	TGTGCCAGCAGTGAATTGTCGAGCAATCAGCCCCAGCATTTT
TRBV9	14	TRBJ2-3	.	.	CASSVWGWTDTQYF	TGTGCCAGCAGCGTCTGGGGCTGGACAGATACGCAGTATTTT